This T cell receptor (beta chain) was identified in a study of identical twins. TCRdb re-called the 5' RACE reads with MiXCR, one entry per CDR3 protein. The sample carries 150,000 or so distinct CDR3 sequences, roughly 3.5% recorded once. This clonotype was counted at least ten times. The origin of this receptor is a young man in good health. Source material: memory T cells sorted from blood.

CDR3 sequence: CASSGGNLVYEQYF. The DNA of the CDR3 is TGTGCCAGCAGCGGAGGGAATCTGGTCTACGAGCAGTACTTC. The V call is TRBV7-2, the J call TRBJ2-7, with a weak D call TRBD2 (6 bases). The V gene's germline CDR1 is SGHTA and CDR2 FQGNSA. The CDR3 sequence is 14 residues long. V was cut by 5 bases and J by 3 bases, with 14 bases left in between.